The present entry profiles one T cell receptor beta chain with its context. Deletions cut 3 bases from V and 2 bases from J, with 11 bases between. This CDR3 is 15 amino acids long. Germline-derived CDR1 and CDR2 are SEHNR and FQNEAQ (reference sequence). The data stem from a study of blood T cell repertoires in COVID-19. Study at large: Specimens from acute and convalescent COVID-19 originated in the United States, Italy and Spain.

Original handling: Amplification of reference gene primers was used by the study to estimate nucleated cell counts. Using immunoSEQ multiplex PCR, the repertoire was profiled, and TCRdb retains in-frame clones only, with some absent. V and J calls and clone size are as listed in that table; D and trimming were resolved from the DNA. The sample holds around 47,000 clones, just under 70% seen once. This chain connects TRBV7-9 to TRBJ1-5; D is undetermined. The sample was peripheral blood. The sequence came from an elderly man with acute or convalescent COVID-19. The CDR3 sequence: CASSFGGYGNQPQHF. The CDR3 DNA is TGTGCCAGCAGCTTCGGAGGGTATGGCAATCAGCCCCAGCATTTT.